This T cell receptor beta chain was recovered during a study of blood T cell repertoires in COVID-19. The overall study: Sources were T cells, B-cell-depleted T cells, or PBMCs; the material itself was cDNA or gDNA.

This CDR3 comprises 14 residues. Germline values: CDR1 SGHRS, CDR2 YFSETQ. V lost 2 bases and J 2 bases, leaving 9 bases between the germline ends. Produced via immunoSEQ multiplex PCR; TCRdb's table is partial and in-frame only. There are 150,000 to 250,000 clones in the sample; roughly 94% occur only once, and around 0.8% lies in the top ten. Sequenced input: peripheral blood. This chain uses TRBV5-1 with TRBJ2-3; D might be TRBD2 (5 bases). This clonotype was obtained from a man in his thirties or forties with COVID-19, enrolled during active disease. The CDR3 here is CASSFGSNTDTQYF. CDR3 DNA sequence: TGCGCCAGCAGCTTTGGGAGCAACACAGATACGCAGTATTTT. Supplemented by reference TRBV5-1 and TRBJ2-3, the full variable domain reads KAGVTQTPRYLIKTRGQQVTLSCSPISGHRSVSWYQQTPGQGLQFLFEYFSETQRNKGNFPGRFSGRQFSNSRSEMNVSTLELGDSALYLCASSFGSNTDTQYFGPGTRLTVL.